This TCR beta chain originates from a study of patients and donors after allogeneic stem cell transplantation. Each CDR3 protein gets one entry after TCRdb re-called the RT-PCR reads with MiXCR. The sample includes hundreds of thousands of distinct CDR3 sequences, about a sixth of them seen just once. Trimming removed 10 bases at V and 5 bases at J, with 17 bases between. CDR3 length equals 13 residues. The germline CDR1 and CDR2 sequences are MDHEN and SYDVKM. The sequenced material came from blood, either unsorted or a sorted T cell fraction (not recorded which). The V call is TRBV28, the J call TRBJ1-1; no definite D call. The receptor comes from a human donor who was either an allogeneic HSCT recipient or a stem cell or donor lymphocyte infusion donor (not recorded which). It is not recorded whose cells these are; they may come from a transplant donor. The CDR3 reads CATMWILGTEAFF. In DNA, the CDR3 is TGTGCCACCATGTGGATATTGGGAACTGAAGCTTTCTTT.